The text below deals with one T cell receptor beta chain. In the source study's methods: Cell counts per sample came from amplifying reference gene primers. This table comes from immunoSEQ multiplex PCR, and its TCRdb copy is limited to in-frame clones, with some not included. The V and J calls and the clone size are those of that table, but D and trimming were determined from the DNA. Seen here are around 140,000 clones, around 86% observed once, and the top ten hold approximately 11%. The entry originates in a study of blood T cell repertoires in COVID-19. Study context: Samples came from the United States, Italy and Spain, spanning acute and convalescent COVID-19.

Those who participated ranged in age from roughly 18 to 95 years and resided in about two dozen US areas. This TCR was recovered from a man aged 60-69 years who had recovered from COVID-19. The source material was PBMCs or T cells enriched from blood (not recorded which).

DNA for the CDR3: TGTGCCAGCAGCTCCGGACAGGATGAAAAACTGTTTTTT. This encodes CASSSGQDEKLFF. The chain couples TRBV5-4 to TRBJ1-4, with 7 bases lining up with TRBD1. The trim removed 3 bases at V and 6 bases at J, leaving 2 bases unmatched. Germline CDR1 and CDR2: SGHNT and YYREEE (reference sequence). The CDR3 runs to 13 residues.